This T cell receptor beta chain was identified in a study of neoadjuvant nivolumab and ipilimumab in lung cancer. The CDR3 length is 15 residues. Per germline, CDR1 KGHSH and CDR2 LQKENI. V trimming: 3 bases; J trimming: 7 bases; junction bases outside the gene matches: 6. Regarding this clone: The antigen remains undetermined.

Method: immunoSEQ multiplex PCR; TCRdb's copy keeps in-frame clones and lacks some. Among roughly 45,000 clones listed, about 89% were seen once. Notes on the study in general: Higher pretherapy blood TCR richness went with higher resected-tumor richness. Compared with tumor-adjacent uninvolved lung, resected tumors showed greater richness and clonality. Pathologic regression was not significantly tied to TCR clonality. Only two of four nivolumab-treated tumors gained richness and clonality by surgery.

The chain couples TRBV18 to TRBJ2-1; 10 bases map to TRBD1. The sample consisted of blood, taken before neoadjuvant nivolumab, alone or with ipilimumab. This clonotype originated in an adult with non-small cell lung cancer. Some clones in this sample may be carry-over from other donors' samples. Here the CDR3 reads CASSPRDRGRNEQFF. The CDR3 DNA is TGTGCCAGCTCACCCCGGGACAGGGGAAGGAATGAGCAGTTCTTC.